This paragraph covers one TCR beta chain sequence. No antigen is known for it. All donors were healthy HIV-negative adults lacking recent acute infections or vaccinations. Trimming took 6 bases from V and 6 from J; bases not matched to a gene: 9. The length of the CDR3 is 14 residues. Germline CDR1 and CDR2: SQVTM and ANQGSEA. Repertoires were generated with immunoSEQ multiplex PCR, while TCRdb's copy carries only in-frame clones and drops some. The sample records fewer than 850,000 clones, 90% being singletons. The data belong to a study of shared clonotypes between healthy human individuals. Study details: There were three CD4 naive, three CD4 memory, two CD8 naive and one CD8 memory plates per donor.

Study-level findings and limits: Among the subsets, naive ones generally showed larger estimated richness than memory ones. What rarefaction showed was incomplete sorted-subset sequencing despite large depth.

This TCR derives from a man aged 18 to 29 in good health. Some clones in this sample may be carry-over from other donors' samples. Sequenced sample: memory CD8+ T cells from PBMCs. The subset: CD45RO+ cells pooled with CCR7-negative TemRA cells. The chain uses TRBV29-1 and TRBJ1-5; 9 positions agree with TRBD1. Here the CDR3 reads CSVSTDRGGQPQHF. CDR3 coding DNA: TGCAGCGTGTCTACGGACAGGGGAGGTCAGCCCCAGCATTTT.